These 18 T cell receptor beta chains were sequenced from one sample in a study of T-cell memory formation after mild COVID-19. One entry per CDR3 protein, called by TCRdb with MiXCR from the 5' RACE reads. Altogether more than 250,000 distinct CDR3 sequences are present, roughly 15% being singletons, with the ten largest covering about a fifth. The specimen was PBMCs or a T cell subset sorted from them (not recorded which). The source is a man younger than 35 who had mild COVID-19 (a few samples of this study predate the infection). Cell type and time point are not known.

The rearrangement joins TRBV27 to TRBJ2-5; D uncertain. V was cut by 6 bases and J by 1 base, with 15 bases left in between. Germline V gene lookup returns CDR1 MNHEY and CDR2 SMNVEV (reference sequence). The CDR3 runs 15 residues. The CDR3: CASSPIVRSQETQYF. CDR3 sequence (DNA): TGTGCCAGCAGCCCTATCGTGCGGTCCCAAGAGACCCAGTACTTC.

This chain links TRBV20-1 with TRBJ2-6, with D possibly being TRBD2 (5 bases). This CDR3 is built from 15 residues. Germline CDR1 reads DFQATT; CDR2 reads SNEGSKA (reference sequence). The V end was cut by 3 bases, the J end by 1 base, with 10 bases between. CDR3: CSASPGLSGANVLTF. The CDR3 DNA is TGCAGTGCTAGTCCGGGGTTATCTGGGGCCAACGTCCTGACTTTC.

The genes are TRBV12-3 or TRBV12-4 and TRBJ1-2, with a tentative D call TRBD1 (5 bases). V was pared by 5 bases and J by 0 bases, with 13 bases between. The CDR3 sequence is 15 residues long. The CDR3 sequence: CASSVRLQANYGYTF. Here the CDR3 DNA reads TGTGCCAGCAGTGTTAGATTACAGGCTAACTATGGCTACACCTTC.

The chain links TRBV10-1 to TRBJ1-1; D gene uncertain. The length of the CDR3 is 12 residues. Looked up from germline, CDR1 is WNHNN and CDR2 is SYGVQD (reference sequence). Trimming cost V 3 bases and J 8 bases, with 10 bases left between them. The CDR3 DNA sequence: TGCGCCAGCAGTGATCGGAAGGGCGAAGCTTTCTTT. This translates into CASSDRKGEAFF.

The chain joins TRBV7-9 to TRBJ1-1, with 9 bases lining up with TRBD1. CDR3 length: 16 amino acids. V trimming: 5 bases; J trimming: 10 bases; junction bases outside the gene matches: 17. Per the germline V gene, CDR1 is SEHNR and CDR2 is FQNEAQ (reference sequence). The CDR3 region is CASSRPSGQGLGTAFF. In DNA form, the CDR3 reads TGTGCCAGCAGCCGACCCTCGGGACAGGGCCTAGGTACAGCTTTCTTT.

In its sample, this clonotype was seen a few times. This sequence joins TRBV5-1 and TRBJ2-3, with D possibly matching TRBD1 (5 bases). Deletions cut 4 bases from V and 2 bases from J, with 14 bases between. Per the germline V gene, CDR1 is SGHRS and CDR2 is YFSETQ. This CDR3 is 15 amino acids long. CDR3 region: CASSVNRRDTDTQYF. The CDR3 nucleotides are TGCGCCAGCAGCGTGAATCGCAGGGACACAGATACGCAGTATTTT.

The chain is built from TRBV3-1 and TRBJ1-2; 8 bases match TRBD1. This CDR3 has 13 amino acids. The trim removed 3 bases at V and 7 bases at J, leaving 4 bases unmatched. Germline CDR1 and CDR2: LGHDT and YNNKEL (reference sequence). In DNA form, the CDR3 reads TGTGCCAGCAGCCAGCAGGGGGCGCGTGGCTACACCTTC. Translated, it gives CASSQQGARGYTF. The full variable domain, with the rest looked up from reference TRBV3-1 and TRBJ1-2, is DTAVSQTPKYLVTQMGNDKSIKCEQNLGHDTMYWYKQDSKKFLKIMFSYNNKELIINETVPNRFSPKSPDKAHLNLHINSLELGDSAVYFCASSQQGARGYTFGSGTRLTVV.

At least ten counts were recorded for this clonotype. The chain links TRBV7-3 to TRBJ2-7; no reliable D call. Germline values: CDR1 SGHTA, CDR2 FQGTGA. V was trimmed by 6 bases and J by 0 bases, leaving 12 bases between them. The length of the CDR3 is 14 residues. The CDR3 nucleotides are TGTGCCAGCAGTCCCGGGTCTAACTCCTACGAGCAGTACTTC. Residues: CASSPGSNSYEQYF.

This clonotype was seen only a few times. The chain is built from TRBV5-5 and TRBJ1-2, with D tentatively TRBD1 (6 bases). The CDR3 runs to 12 residues. Per germline, CDR1 SGHKS and CDR2 YYEKEE (reference sequence). Trimming removed 4 bases from V and 3 bases from J, with 7 bases in between. The CDR3 nucleotides read TGTGCCAGCAGCAGGACAGACTATGGCTACACCTTC. Residues: CASSRTDYGYTF.

This clonotype was seen more than once but under ten times. This chain uses TRBV12-3 or TRBV12-4 with TRBJ1-5, with no clear D. The V end lost 8 bases, the J end lost 6 bases, and 14 bases lay between the germline ends. The CDR3 sequence is 13 residues long. CDR3: CASSPIWGQPQHF. The CDR3 nucleotides read TGTGCCAGCTCTCCTATCTGGGGTCAGCCCCAGCATTTT.

This chain uses TRBV9 with TRBJ2-7; D call uncertain. Germline V gene sequence: CDR1 SGDLS, CDR2 YYNGEE. V was shortened by 3 bases and J by 0 bases, with 4 bases between the two germline ends. This CDR3 comprises 12 residues. CDR3 residues: CASSGISYEQYF. The CDR3 DNA is TGTGCCAGCAGCGGGATCTCCTACGAGCAGTACTTC.

This clonotype has only a few counts. This chain uses TRBV12-5 with TRBJ1-1; 7 bases fit TRBD1. The V and J ends lost 7 bases and 4 bases, in that order; junction bases with no gene match: 6. The CDR3 length is 13 residues. Germline lookup yields CDR1 LGHNT and CDR2 FRNRAP. The DNA of the CDR3 is TGTGCTAGTGCAATACAGGGGCCCACTGAAGCTTTCTTT. Amino acids: CASAIQGPTEAFF.

The chain joins TRBV28 to TRBJ1-3; D not resolved. This CDR3 region has 14 residues. The V end was cut by 2 bases, the J end by 9 bases, with 14 bases between. Looked up from germline, CDR1 is MDHEN and CDR2 is SYDVKM. The CDR3: CASSLVRRISTIYF. The CDR3 nucleotides are TGTGCCAGCAGTTTAGTCCGCAGAATATCCACCATATATTTT.

The chain carries TRBV7-2 and TRBJ2-5; 10 bases are a match to TRBD1. Germline lookup yields CDR1 SGHTA and CDR2 FQGNSA. V lost 5 bases and J lost 0; bases outside the gene matches: 9. The CDR3 sequence is 17 residues long. The CDR3 bases are TGTGCCAGCAGCACACCCTCCGGGACAGGGGACCAAGAGACCCAGTACTTC. This gives the protein CASSTPSGTGDQETQYF. Full variable domain (rest looked up from reference TRBV7-2 and TRBJ2-5): GAGVSQSPSNKVTEKGKDVELRCDPISGHTALYWYRQSLGQGLEFLIYFQGNSAPDKSGLPSDRFSAERTGGSVSTLTIQRTQQEDSAVYLCASSTPSGTGDQETQYFGPGTRLLVL.

This clonotype was found a few times. The chain joins TRBV6-4 to TRBJ1-5; 9 bases align to TRBD1. The CDR3 is made up of 15 amino acids. Trimming at V came to 3 bases and at J to 3 bases, leaving 3 bases not matched to a gene. Germline values: CDR1 MRHNA, CDR2 SNTAGT. The CDR3 sequence: CASSEGTGHNQPQHF. The CDR3 DNA reads TGTGCCAGCAGTGAAGGGACAGGGCACAATCAGCCCCAGCATTTT.

This clonotype has only a few counts. This chain links TRBV7-2 with TRBJ1-5; perhaps TRBD1 as D (5 bases). In germline, CDR1 is SGHTA, CDR2 FQGNSA. The CDR3 runs 13 residues. The V end lost 4 bases, the J end lost 11 bases, and 15 bases lay between the germline ends. The CDR3 DNA is TGTGCCAGCAGCTCTGGATCGCTGGGGGCCCAGCATTTT. Its translation is CASSSGSLGAQHF.

At least ten counts were recorded for this clonotype. The genes are TRBV7-6 and TRBJ2-7; a weak D match, TRBD1 (5 bases). The CDR3 runs to 13 residues. The ends were cut back, 1 base at V and 6 bases at J, with 10 bases in the middle. Germline loops: CDR1 SGHVS, CDR2 FNYEAQ. The CDR3 DNA reads TGTGCCAGCAGCTTAGAAGGGGTCGGCGAGCAGTACTTC. This translates into CASSLEGVGEQYF.

This clonotype was seen a handful of times. The chain is built from TRBV6-2 or TRBV6-3 and TRBJ1-1; 9 bases align to TRBD1. The CDR3 sequence is 15 residues long. V lost 4 bases to trimming and J lost 5 bases; unmatched junction nucleotides: 8. Germline-derived CDR1 and CDR2 are MNHEY and SVGEGT. The CDR3 coding sequence is TGTGCCAGCAGTTCACAGGGGGCGGGAGGTACTGAAGCTTTCTTT. It yields the protein CASSSQGAGGTEAFF.